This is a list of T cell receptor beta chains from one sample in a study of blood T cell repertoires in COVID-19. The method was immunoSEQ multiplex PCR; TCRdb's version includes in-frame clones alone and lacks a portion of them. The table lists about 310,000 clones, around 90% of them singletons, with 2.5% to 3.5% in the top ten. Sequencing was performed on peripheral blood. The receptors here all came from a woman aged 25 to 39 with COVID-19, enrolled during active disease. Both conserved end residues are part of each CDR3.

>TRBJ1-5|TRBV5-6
CASSYTPNQPQHF
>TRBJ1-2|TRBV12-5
CASGFSTGIVRTGYTF
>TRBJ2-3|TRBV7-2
CASSLSRTSGSTDTQYF
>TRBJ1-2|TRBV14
CASSQGTLEYGYTF
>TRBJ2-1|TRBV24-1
CATSALGTGGLDEQFF
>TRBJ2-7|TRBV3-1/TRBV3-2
CASSRLRRESEQYF
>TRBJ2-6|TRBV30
CAWSFTSGSFSGANVLTF
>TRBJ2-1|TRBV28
CASNTRGVPYNEQFF
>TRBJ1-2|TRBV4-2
CASSQGAGAAFYGYTF
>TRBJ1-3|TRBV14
CASSQDPSSGNTIYF
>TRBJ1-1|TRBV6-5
CASSFPQGGEAFF
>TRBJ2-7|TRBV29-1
CSVEMAWGGEQYF
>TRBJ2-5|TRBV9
CASSPRQGQGGETQYF
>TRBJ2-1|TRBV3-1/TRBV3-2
CASSPQSSGASYNEQFF
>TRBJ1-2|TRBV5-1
CASSLDPSGSGNYGYTF
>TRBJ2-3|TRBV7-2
CASSEEGGATGTDTQYF
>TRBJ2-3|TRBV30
CAWRGGTSGLTDTQYF